The 24 T cell receptor beta chains presented below share a single source sample, sequenced in a study of monozygotic twins with inflammatory bowel disease. For each CDR3 protein, TCRdb gives one entry from its re-call of the 5' RACE reads, without DNA. The repertoire table contains hundreds of thousands of distinct CDR3 sequences. Sequenced input: blood. The receptors were sampled from a human donor with ulcerative colitis or Crohn's disease, or a healthy co-twin of an affected twin (not recorded which).

V and J are TRBV6-1 and TRBJ1-2; TCRdb returns TRBD1, unconfirmable since there is no DNA. Germline V gene data show CDR1 as MNHNS and CDR2 as SASEGT. The CDR3 runs 14 residues. CDR3 amino acids: CASSGLDRVGGYTF.

The genes are TRBV12-3 or TRBV12-4 and TRBJ2-1. CDR3 length: 13 residues. The CDR3 region is CASSLVTYNEQFF.

This sequence joins TRBV29-1 and TRBJ1-1. Germline CDR1 reads SQVTM; CDR2 reads ANQGSEA. The CDR3 length is 13 residues. CDR3 region: CSVERQGRTEAFF. Full variable domain (outside the CDR3, taken from reference TRBV29-1 and TRBJ1-1): SAVISQKPSRDICQRGTSLTIQCQVDSQVTMMFWYRQQPGQSLTLIATANQGSEATYESGFVIDKFPISRPNLTFSTLTVSNMSPEDSSIYLCSVERQGRTEAFFGQGTRLTVV.

The gene calls are TRBV10-3 and TRBJ2-3; the TCRdb call, TRBD1, lacks DNA for checking. Germline CDR1 is ENHRY and CDR2 is SYGVKD. This CDR3 comprises 16 residues. CDR3 sequence: CATVRGPGGGTDTQYF.

This sequence joins TRBV20-1 and TRBJ2-7; TCRdb gives TRBD1 as the D gene, but with no DNA this cannot be confirmed. The CDR3 sequence is 13 residues long. CDR1 is DFQATT and CDR2 is SNEGSKA in the germline V gene (reference sequence). The CDR3 region is CSARGDPVYEQYF.

This chain links TRBV6-1 with TRBJ2-3; the D call of TRBD2 rests on TCRdb alone, since no DNA is present to check it. The CDR3 length is 14 residues. CDR1 and CDR2 (germline): MNHNS, SASEGT. The CDR3: CASKRDSGTDTQYF.

The chain joins TRBV19 to TRBJ2-2; TCRdb's D call of TRBD2 is untestable without DNA. CDR1 LNHDA and CDR2 SQIVND come from the germline V gene (reference sequence). The CDR3 sequence is 15 residues long. The CDR3 region is CASSVSGGYTGELFF.

J is TRBJ1-1 and V is TRBV20-1; TCRdb returns TRBD1, unconfirmable since there is no DNA. This CDR3 has 13 residues. Germline V CDR1 and CDR2: DFQATT, SNEGSKA (reference sequence). This CDR3 is CSAREYGGTEAFF.

The V call is TRBV28, the J call TRBJ2-7; TCRdb selects TRBD1, and the lack of DNA leaves this call unchecked. The CDR3 runs 14 residues. Germline CDR1 and CDR2: MDHEN and SYDVKM. The CDR3 protein is CATTGTPNSYEQYF.

This chain links TRBV19 with TRBJ1-1; TCRdb picks TRBD1, but there is no DNA to check that call. Germline CDR1 is LNHDA and CDR2 is SQIVND (reference sequence). The CDR3 is 14 residues long. This chain's CDR3 is CASIKTPSETEAFF. Full variable domain (remainder filled in from reference TRBV19 and TRBJ1-1): DGGITQSPKYLFRKEGQNVTLSCEQNLNHDAMYWYRQDPGQGLRLIYYSQIVNDFQKGDIAEGYSVSREKKESFPLTVTSAQKNPTAFYLCASIKTPSETEAFFGQGTRLTVV.

This rearrangement joins TRBV7-2 to TRBJ2-7. This CDR3 comprises 15 residues. Germline V CDR1 and CDR2: SGHTA, FQGNSA. Here the CDR3 reads CASSGSAKGTYEQYF.

V and J are TRBV12-5 and TRBJ1-1. This CDR3 is 12 amino acids long. Germline assignment: CDR1 LGHNT and CDR2 FRNRAP. The CDR3 sequence: CASGSLNPEAFF.

The chain has TRBV5-5 and TRBJ2-5; TCRdb's assignment of TRBD1 cannot be checked, as there is no DNA. Germline assignment: CDR1 SGHKS and CDR2 YYEKEE (reference sequence). The CDR3 consists of 14 residues. This chain's CDR3 is CASSPGLGWETQYF.

This sequence joins TRBV7-9 and TRBJ1-2. CDR1 and CDR2 from the germline V gene are SEHNR and FQNEAQ (reference sequence). CDR3 length: 11 residues. CDR3 sequence: CASSPMEGYTF. The whole variable domain, filled in from reference TRBV7-9 and TRBJ1-2, reads DTGVSQNPRHKITKRGQNVTFRCDPISEHNRLYWYRQTLGQGPEFLTYFQNEAQLEKSRLLSDRFSAERPKGSFSTLEIQRTEQGDSAMYLCASSPMEGYTFGSGTRLTVV.

The rearrangement links TRBV11-2 to TRBJ2-7; the TRBD1 assignment by TCRdb is unverifiable without DNA. The CDR3 length is 15 residues. The germline gives CDR1 SGHAT, CDR2 FQNNGV. The CDR3 here is CASSFGTGSIYEQYF.

The V call is TRBV18, the J call TRBJ2-5. Germline CDR1 reads KGHSH; CDR2 reads LQKENI. This CDR3 has 15 amino acids. The CDR3 reads CASSPPGLDGETQYF. Filled out from reference TRBV18 and TRBJ2-5, the complete variable domain reads NAGVMQNPRHLVRRRGQEARLRCSPMKGHSHVYWYRQLPEEGLKFMVYLQKENIIDESGMPKERFSAEFPKEGPSILRIQQVVRGDSAAYFCASSPPGLDGETQYFGPGTRLLVL.

J is TRBJ1-4 and V is TRBV20-1; TCRdb picks TRBD1, but there is no DNA to check that call. This CDR3 spans 13 amino acids. Germline assignment: CDR1 DFQATT and CDR2 SNEGSKA (reference sequence). The CDR3: CSAPGTGGEKLFF.

This chain connects TRBV20-1 to TRBJ2-5. Germline CDR1 DFQATT, CDR2 SNEGSKA (reference sequence). This CDR3 is built from 12 residues. The CDR3 loop is CSARDMSETQYF.

J is TRBJ2-1 and V is TRBV5-1; the D call from TCRdb, TRBD1, cannot be confirmed without DNA. Germline lookup yields CDR1 SGHRS and CDR2 YFSETQ. The CDR3 is 15 amino acids. The CDR3 sequence: CASSSVQGAGNEQFF.

The chain links TRBV6-2 or TRBV6-3 to TRBJ2-1; TCRdb selects TRBD2, and the lack of DNA leaves this call unchecked. CDR1 is MNHEY and CDR2 is SVGEGT in the germline V gene. The CDR3 has 15 amino acids. The CDR3 is CASRANGAQYNEQFF.

The V call is TRBV28, the J call TRBJ2-3; the D call from TCRdb, TRBD1, cannot be confirmed without DNA. The length of the CDR3 is 13 residues. Germline CDR1 MDHEN, CDR2 SYDVKM. The CDR3 here is CASTLQGSDTQYF.

The chain carries TRBV18 and TRBJ2-7. Germline V gives CDR1 KGHSH, CDR2 LQKENI. CDR3 length: 14 residues. The CDR3 is CASSPQRDPYEQYF.

The V gene is TRBV5-1, the J gene TRBJ2-7. The germline V gene encodes CDR1 SGHRS and CDR2 YFSETQ. The CDR3 is made up of 14 amino acids. The CDR3 protein is CASSLELISYEQYF. Supplemented by reference TRBV5-1 and TRBJ2-7, the full variable domain reads KAGVTQTPRYLIKTRGQQVTLSCSPISGHRSVSWYQQTPGQGLQFLFEYFSETQRNKGNFPGRFSGRQFSNSRSEMNVSTLELGDSALYLCASSLELISYEQYFGPGTRLTVT.

The chain is built from TRBV7-2 and TRBJ2-1; TCRdb's assignment of TRBD2 cannot be checked, as there is no DNA. Germline CDR1 and CDR2: SGHTA and FQGNSA. The CDR3 sequence is 17 residues long. The CDR3 loop reads CASSLVSSSGSYNEQFF.